A selection of T cell receptor beta chains follows, all from one sample in a study of CD4 T cells in relation to SARS-CoV-2 and coronaviruses. For these TCRs, the target antigens are not known. Repertoires were generated with immunoSEQ multiplex PCR, while TCRdb's copy carries only in-frame clones and drops some. The table has tens of thousands of clones, about 80% seen once. Sequences were obtained from CD4+ T cells from PBMCs, cultured in vitro. The receptors were sampled from a human donor in good health. Each CDR3 is given with its conserved first and last residue.

TRBJ1-4	TRBV28	CASRPGGRSEKLFF
TRBJ1-1	TRBV3-1/TRBV3-2	CASSQEGDRGNGAFF
TRBJ2-4	TRBV19	CASSTKTGLAGGLAKNIQYF
TRBJ2-2	TRBV15	CATSTNILAGAPGTGELFF
TRBJ2-7	TRBV20-1	CSASRQGGYEQYF
TRBJ2-7	TRBV4-1	CASSQEGDREIRQYF
TRBJ2-3	TRBV29-1	CSAKKSTDTQYF
TRBJ1-3	TRBV5-5	CASSWGTIRQNTIYF
TRBJ2-1	TRBV19	CATTDRDRDGKFF
TRBJ1-1	TRBV2	CASSARPSADTEAFF
TRBJ2-7	TRBV11-2	CASGQGYTGEQYF
TRBJ2-5	TRBV2	CASGTSGRGVETQYF
TRBJ2-5	TRBV24-1	CATSDPDNVQETQYF
TRBJ2-5	TRBV5-8	CASTLGLAGGQETQYF
TRBJ1-5	TRBV21-1	CATLLDRDGNSNQPQHF
TRBJ2-7	TRBV28	CASGGTSGDSYEQYF
TRBJ2-5	TRBV5-1	CASSLGLAALQETQYF